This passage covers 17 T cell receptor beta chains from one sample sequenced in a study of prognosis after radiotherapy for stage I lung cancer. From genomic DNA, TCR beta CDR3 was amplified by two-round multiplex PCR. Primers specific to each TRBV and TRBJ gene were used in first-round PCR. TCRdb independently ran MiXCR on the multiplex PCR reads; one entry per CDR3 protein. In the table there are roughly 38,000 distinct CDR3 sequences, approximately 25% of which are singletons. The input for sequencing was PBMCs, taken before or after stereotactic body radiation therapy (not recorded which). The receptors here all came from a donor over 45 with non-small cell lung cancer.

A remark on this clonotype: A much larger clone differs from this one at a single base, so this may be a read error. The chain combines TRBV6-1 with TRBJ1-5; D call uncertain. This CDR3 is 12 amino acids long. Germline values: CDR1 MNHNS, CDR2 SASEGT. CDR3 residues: CASTGGPQTQHF. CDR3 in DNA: TGTGCCAGCACCGGAGGTCCTCAGACCCAGCATTTT.

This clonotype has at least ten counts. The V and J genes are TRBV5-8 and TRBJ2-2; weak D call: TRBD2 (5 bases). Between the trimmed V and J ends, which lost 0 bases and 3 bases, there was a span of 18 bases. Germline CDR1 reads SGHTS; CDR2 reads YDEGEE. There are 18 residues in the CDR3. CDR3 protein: CASSLEARLGVDTGELFF. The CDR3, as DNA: TGTGCCAGCAGCTTGGAAGCCCGGTTGGGAGTAGACACCGGGGAGCTGTTTTTT.

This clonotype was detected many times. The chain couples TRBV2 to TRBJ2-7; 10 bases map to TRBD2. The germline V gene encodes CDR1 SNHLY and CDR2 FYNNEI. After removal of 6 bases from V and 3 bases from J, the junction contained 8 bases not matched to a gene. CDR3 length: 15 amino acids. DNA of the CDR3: TGTGCCAGCAGGGGGGATAGGACTAGCGGCTACGAGCAGTACTTC. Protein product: CASRGDRTSGYEQYF.

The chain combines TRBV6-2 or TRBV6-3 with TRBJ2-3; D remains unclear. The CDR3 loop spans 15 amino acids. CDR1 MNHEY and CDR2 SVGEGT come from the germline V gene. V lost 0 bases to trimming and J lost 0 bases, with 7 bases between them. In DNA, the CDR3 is TGTGCCAGCAGTTACTCTATTGGGAGCACAGATACGCAGTATTTT. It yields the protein CASSYSIGSTDTQYF.

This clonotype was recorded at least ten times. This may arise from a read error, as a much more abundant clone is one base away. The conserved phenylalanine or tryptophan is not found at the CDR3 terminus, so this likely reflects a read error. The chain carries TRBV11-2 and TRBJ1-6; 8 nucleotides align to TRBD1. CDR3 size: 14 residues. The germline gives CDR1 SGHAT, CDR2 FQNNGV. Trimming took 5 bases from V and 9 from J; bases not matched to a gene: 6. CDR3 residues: CASSPGGMSSPLHL. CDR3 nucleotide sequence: TGTGCCAGCAGCCCAGGGGGCATGAGTTCACCCCTCCACCTT.

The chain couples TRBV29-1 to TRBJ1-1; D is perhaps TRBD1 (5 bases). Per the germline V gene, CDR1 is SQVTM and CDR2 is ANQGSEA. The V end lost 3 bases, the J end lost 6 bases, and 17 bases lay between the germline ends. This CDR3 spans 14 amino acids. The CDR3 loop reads CSVEVTWGGSEAFF. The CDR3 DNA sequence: TGCAGCGTTGAGGTTACATGGGGCGGGTCTGAAGCTTTCTTT.

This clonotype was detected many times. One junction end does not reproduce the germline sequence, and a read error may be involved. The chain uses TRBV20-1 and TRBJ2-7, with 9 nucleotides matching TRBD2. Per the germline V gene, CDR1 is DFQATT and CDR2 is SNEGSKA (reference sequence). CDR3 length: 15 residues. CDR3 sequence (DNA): TGCAGTGCCAGAGCGGGAGGCCACGAATCAGGGGAGCAGTACTTC. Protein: CSARAGGHESGEQYF.

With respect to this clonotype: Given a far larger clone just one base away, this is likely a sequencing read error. In nucleotides, the CDR3 is TGTGCCAGCAGCTCCCGACAGGATATCAGACTAAAGCAGTTCTTC. The encoded protein is CASSSRQDIRLKQFF. This chain joins TRBV6-2 or TRBV6-3 and TRBJ2-1; perhaps TRBD1 as D (6 bases). Trimming removed 6 bases from V and 11 bases from J, with 23 bases in between. Germline assignment: CDR1 MNHEY and CDR2 SVGEGT. The CDR3 covers 15 residues.

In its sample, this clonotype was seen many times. The CDR3: CASSYGGQSSYEQYF. The CDR3 region has the DNA TGTGCCAGCAGTTACGGGGGGCAGAGCTCCTACGAGCAGTACTTC. J is TRBJ2-7 and V is TRBV6-5; D may correspond to TRBD1 or TRBD2 (6 bases each). The V end was cut by 2 bases, the J end by 0 bases, with 11 bases between. The CDR3 has 15 residues. Germline V gene lookup returns CDR1 MNHEY and CDR2 SVGAGI.

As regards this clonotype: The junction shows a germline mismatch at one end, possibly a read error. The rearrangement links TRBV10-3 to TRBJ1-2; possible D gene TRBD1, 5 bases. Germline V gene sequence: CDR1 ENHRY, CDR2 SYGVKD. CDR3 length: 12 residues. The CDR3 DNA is TGCGCCTCGCAGGAGGGACGGAGCGTCTACACCTTC. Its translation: CASQEGRSVYTF.

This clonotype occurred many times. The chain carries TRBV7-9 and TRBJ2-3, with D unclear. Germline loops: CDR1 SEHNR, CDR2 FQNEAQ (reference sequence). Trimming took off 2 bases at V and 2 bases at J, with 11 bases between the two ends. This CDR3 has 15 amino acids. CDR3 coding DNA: TGTGCCAGCAGCTTAACACAGCGATACACAGATACGCAGTATTTT. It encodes CASSLTQRYTDTQYF.

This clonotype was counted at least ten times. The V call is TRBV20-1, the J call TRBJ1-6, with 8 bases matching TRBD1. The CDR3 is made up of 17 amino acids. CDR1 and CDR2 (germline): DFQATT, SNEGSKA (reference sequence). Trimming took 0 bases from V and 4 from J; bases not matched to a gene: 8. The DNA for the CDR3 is TGCAGTGCTAGAGATCGAGGGACAGGCTCATATAATTCACCCCTCCACTTT. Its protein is CSARDRGTGSYNSPLHF.

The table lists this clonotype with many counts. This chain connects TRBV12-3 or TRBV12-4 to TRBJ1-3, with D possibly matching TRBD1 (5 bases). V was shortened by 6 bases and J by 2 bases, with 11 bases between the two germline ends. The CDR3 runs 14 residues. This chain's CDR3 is CASSLTATGNTIYF. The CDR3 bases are TGTGCCAGCAGCCTGACAGCTACTGGAAACACCATATATTTT.

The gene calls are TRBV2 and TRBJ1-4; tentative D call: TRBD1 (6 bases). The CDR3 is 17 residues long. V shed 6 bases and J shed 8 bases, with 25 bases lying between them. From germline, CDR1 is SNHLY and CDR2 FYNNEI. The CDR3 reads CASSATAQGRRGEKLFF. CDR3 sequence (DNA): TGTGCCAGCAGCGCGACGGCACAGGGACGAAGGGGAGAAAAACTGTTTTTT. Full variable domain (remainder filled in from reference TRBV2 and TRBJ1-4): EPEVTQTPSHQVTQMGQEVILRCVPISNHLYFYWYRQILGQKVEFLVSFYNNEISEKSEIFDDQFSVERPDGSNFTLKIRSTKLEDSAMYFCASSATAQGRRGEKLFFGSGTQLSVL.

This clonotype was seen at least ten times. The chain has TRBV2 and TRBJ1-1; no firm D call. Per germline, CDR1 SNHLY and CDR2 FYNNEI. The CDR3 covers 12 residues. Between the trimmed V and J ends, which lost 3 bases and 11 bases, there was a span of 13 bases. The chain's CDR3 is CASSDPQQQAFF. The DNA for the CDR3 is TGTGCCAGCAGTGACCCGCAACAGCAGGCTTTCTTT.

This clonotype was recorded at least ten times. CDR3 amino acids: CASGRLADTYEQYF. The CDR3 DNA reads TGTGCCAGCGGACGACTAGCGGACACCTACGAGCAGTACTTC. The rearrangement joins TRBV12-3 or TRBV12-4 to TRBJ2-7, with 9 positions matching TRBD2. V lost 8 bases to trimming and J lost 2 bases; unmatched junction nucleotides: 7. The CDR3 length is 14 residues.

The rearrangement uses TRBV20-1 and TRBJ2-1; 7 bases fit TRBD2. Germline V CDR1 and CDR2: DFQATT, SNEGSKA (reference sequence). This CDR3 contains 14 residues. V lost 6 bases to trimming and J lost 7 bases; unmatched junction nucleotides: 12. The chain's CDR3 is CSAPGLSEVNEQFF. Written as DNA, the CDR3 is TGCAGTGCCCCGGGACTATCGGAGGTTAATGAGCAGTTCTTC.